Listed below are T cell receptor beta chains from one sample, sequenced in a study of blood T cell repertoires in COVID-19. The data were produced by immunoSEQ multiplex PCR, yet TCRdb's version contains in-frame clones alone and is incomplete. Of just under 95,000 clones in the sample, under 90% were seen once. Sequenced: peripheral blood. The receptors derive from a human donor in a cohort sampled during active COVID-19. Each CDR3 is given with its conserved first and last residue. D genes are given only for firm matches. Part of the rows lack a size; the others show once, few, many or a class for expanded clones.

D gene	V gene	J gene	clone size	CDR3 protein	CDR3 DNA
TRBD1	TRBV7-9	TRBJ1-2	few	CASSRGQSNLEGYTF	TGTGCCAGCAGCCGGGGACAGTCTAACTTGGAAGGCTACACCTTC
NA	TRBV6-5	TRBJ2-1	NA	CASSRQPSSYNEQFF	TGTGCCAGCAGTCGACAGCCTAGCTCCTACAATGAGCAGTTCTTC
TRBD1	TRBV5-4	TRBJ1-2	NA	CASSPRTGSWDGYTF	TGTGCCAGCAGCCCCCGGACAGGGTCTTGGGATGGCTACACCTTC
TRBD1	TRBV28	TRBJ2-7	NA	CASRGRDRGNEQYF	TGTGCCAGCAGGGGCCGGGACAGGGGCAACGAGCAGTACTTC
NA	TRBV4-2	TRBJ1-6	NA	CASSQDQGLGNSPLHF	TGTGCCAGCAGCCAAGACCAGGGACTCGGTAATTCACCCCTCCACTTT
NA	TRBV7-9	TRBJ2-3	NA	CASSLTVSTDTQYF	TGTGCCAGCAGCTTAACGGTTTCCACAGATACGCAGTATTTT
NA	TRBV5-1	TRBJ1-1	NA	CASSLVRGDTEAFF	TGCGCCAGCAGCTTGGTTCGGGGAGACACTGAAGCTTTCTTT
TRBD1	TRBV19	TRBJ1-5	NA	CASTVSKDRGLVQPQHF	TGTGCCAGTACCGTATCTAAAGACAGGGGGCTTGTTCAGCCCCAGCATTTT
NA	TRBV5-1	TRBJ1-1	NA	CASSLEGVRATEAFF	TGCGCCAGCAGCTTAGAGGGGGTAAGGGCCACTGAAGCTTTCTTT
NA	TRBV4-1	TRBJ1-4	NA	CASSQPTATNEKLFF	TGCGCCAGCAGCCAACCAACTGCAACTAATGAAAAACTGTTTTTT
NA	TRBV11-2	TRBJ1-1	NA	CASSLTGMVTEAFF	TGTGCCAGCAGCTTAACAGGGATGGTCACTGAAGCTTTCTTT
TRBD2	TRBV19	TRBJ2-5	NA	CASRRLAGTQETQYF	TGTGCCAGCAGGAGACTAGCGGGAACCCAAGAGACCCAGTACTTC
NA	TRBV5-1	TRBJ1-4	once	CASSPGGGPNEKLFF	TGCGCCAGCAGCCCCGGGGGGGGACCTAATGAAAAACTGTTTTTT
TRBD1	TRBV5-1	TRBJ1-4	NA	CASSSTGVAINEKLFF	TGCGCCAGCAGCTCGACAGGGGTGGCAATTAATGAAAAACTGTTTTTT
NA	TRBV21-1	TRBJ2-2	NA	CASSKRGGGSPNTGELFF	TGTGCCAGCAGCAAACGGGGGGGCGGGAGCCCGAACACCGGGGAGCTGTTTTTT
TRBD1	TRBV2	TRBJ2-7	NA	CAAAWDRYSEQYF	TGTGCCGCTGCCTGGGACAGATATAGCGAGCAGTACTTC
NA	TRBV27	TRBJ1-1	NA	CASSLHLGGTEAFF	TGTGCCAGCAGTTTGCACCTGGGGGGAACTGAAGCTTTCTTT
NA	TRBV7-2	TRBJ1-6	few	CASTNRVESPLHF	TGTGCCAGCACCAACAGGGTGGAGTCACCCCTCCACTTT
NA	TRBV5-4	TRBJ2-3	NA	CASSLAGGDTQYF	TGTGCCAGCAGCTTAGCCGGCGGGGATACGCAGTATTTT
TRBD1	TRBV6-5	TRBJ2-7	NA	CASRRTGGYEQYF	TGTGCCAGCAGGAGGACAGGGGGCTACGAGCAGTACTTC
NA	TRBV3-1/TRBV3-2	TRBJ1-6	NA	CASSRTDNSPLHF	TGTGCCAGCAGCCGGACAGATAATTCACCCCTCCACTTT
NA	TRBV6-2/TRBV6-3	TRBJ1-2	NA	CASSSLREGGYGYTF	TGTGCCAGCAGTTCCCTTAGGGAGGGAGGATATGGCTACACCTTC
NA	TRBV12-3/TRBV12-4	TRBJ1-6	NA	CASSLNERGPLHF	TGTGCCAGCAGTTTAAATGAGCGGGGGCCCCTCCACTTT